Listed below are T cell receptor beta chains from one sample, sequenced in a study of T cell responses to AZD1222 COVID-19 vaccine. Only in-frame clones appear in the TCRdb table, and some are missing; sequencing was by immunoSEQ multiplex PCR. This sample yields some 120,000 clones, of which around 85% are seen a single time; approximately 6.6% belongs to the top ten. The sample here was peripheral blood, taken on day 0 of AZD1222 vaccination. The receptors were gathered from an adult in good health. Both conserved end residues are part of each CDR3. Fields, in order: clone size, D gene, CDR3 length, J gene, V gene, CDR3 DNA, CDR3 protein. A D gene is named only where the DNA matches it firmly. Clone size is given for some rows only: seen once, a few or many times, or a class if the clone is expanded.

- - 15 TRBJ2-7 TRBV2 TGTGCCAGCAGTACCTCCGGTGGTAGAGGATACGAGCAGTACTTC CASSTSGGRGYEQYF
- - 17 TRBJ2-2 TRBV18 TGTGCCAGCTCTCTTCCACTGCCGAGCTCTCCTCCCGGGGAGCTGTTTTTT CASSLPLPSSPPGELFF
- - 17 TRBJ2-2 TRBV2 TGTGCCAGCAGTGAAGAGGGACCCATAGGTAACACCGGGGAGCTGTTTTTT CASSEEGPIGNTGELFF
- TRBD2 15 TRBJ2-3 TRBV30 TGTGCCTGGAGTTTTGGGGTTGCGGGGGCAGATACGCAGTATTTT CAWSFGVAGADTQYF
- TRBD1 15 TRBJ1-4 TRBV18 TGTGCCAGCTCACCGGGGACAGGCGGTGATGAAAAACTGTTTTTT CASSPGTGGDEKLFF
- - 16 TRBJ1-1 TRBV6-5 TGTGCCAGCAGTTACTCGTTGCCCACATTGAACACTGAAGCTTTCTTT CASSYSLPTLNTEAFF
- - 14 TRBJ1-4 TRBV5-4 TGTGCCAGCAGCCTATCGCCGGGGGGCGAAAAACTGTTTTTT CASSLSPGGEKLFF
few TRBD1 17 TRBJ2-6 TRBV7-8 TGTGCCAGCAGCTTAGGACAGGGGATCTCTGGGGCCAACGTCCTGACTTTC CASSLGQGISGANVLTF
- - 14 TRBJ2-1 TRBV28 TGTGCCAGCAGTTTACTTAGTTCCTACAATGAGCAGTTCTTC CASSLLSSYNEQFF
few - 16 TRBJ2-2 TRBV25-1 TGTGCCAGCAGTGATTCCCCAGTCGCGAACACCGGGGAGCTGTTTTTT CASSDSPVANTGELFF
- - 16 TRBJ1-1 TRBV24-1 TGTGCCACCAGGGCCTCGGCGGACAGATCGGACACTGAAGCTTTCTTT CATRASADRSDTEAFF
few - 12 TRBJ2-2 TRBV2 TGTGCCAGCAGTGGGGGGCACGGGGAGCTGTTTTTT CASSGGHGELFF
- TRBD1 14 TRBJ2-1 TRBV27 TGTGCCAGCAGTAAGACAGGGATTCACGGTGAGCAGTTCTTC CASSKTGIHGEQFF
once TRBD1 15 TRBJ1-5 TRBV6-5 TGTGCCAGCAGTCCATACCGGGACAGTAATCAGCCCCAGCATTTT CASSPYRDSNQPQHF
- - 12 TRBJ2-5 TRBV7-8 TGTGCCAGCAGCTTAGTAGCGGAGACCCAGTACTTC CASSLVAETQYF
once - 13 TRBJ2-3 TRBV7-9 TGTGCCAGCAGCTTCGTGAGCACAGATACGCAGTATTTT CASSFVSTDTQYF